A selection of T cell receptor beta chains follows, all from one sample in a study of shared clonotypes between healthy human individuals. Clones were read by immunoSEQ multiplex PCR, and TCRdb kept only the in-frame ones, dropping some. In the table there are a few million clones, just over 90% of which are singletons. Sequencing was performed on naive CD4+ T cells sorted from blood. These receptor sequences come from a man aged 18 to 30 in good health. CDR3s include the opening cysteine and the closing phenylalanine or tryptophan. A D gene is named only where the DNA matches it firmly. Size is omitted from some rows. Given values are once, few, many or a class for expanded clones.

abundance: NA; d_gene: NA; j_gene: TRBJ2-7; v_gene: TRBV6-7; CDR3nt: TGTGCCAGCAGTTACGATGGGGGGGCCAAGTACGAGCAGTACTTC; CDR3aa: CASSYDGGAKYEQYF
abundance: NA; d_gene: TRBD1; j_gene: TRBJ2-5; v_gene: TRBV6-6; CDR3nt: TGTGCCAGCAGTTACGGACAGGGGCGGCAAGAGACCCAGTACTTC; CDR3aa: CASSYGQGRQETQYF
abundance: NA; d_gene: NA; j_gene: TRBJ2-1; v_gene: TRBV7-2; CDR3nt: TGTGCCAGCAGCTTAGGGGGGAAGCAGTTCTTC; CDR3aa: CASSLGGKQFF
abundance: NA; d_gene: NA; j_gene: TRBJ1-1; v_gene: TRBV28; CDR3nt: TGTGCCAGCAGGCCCCCGGGCTCACTGAGCACTGAAGCTTTCTTT; CDR3aa: CASRPPGSLSTEAFF
abundance: NA; d_gene: NA; j_gene: TRBJ1-2; v_gene: TRBV7-2; CDR3nt: TGTGCCAGCAGCTTAGGGCAGAGCTATGGCTACACCTTC; CDR3aa: CASSLGQSYGYTF
abundance: NA; d_gene: NA; j_gene: TRBJ2-7; v_gene: TRBV6-6; CDR3nt: TGTGCCAGCAGTCCCTTGGACGAGCAGTACTTC; CDR3aa: CASSPLDEQYF
abundance: NA; d_gene: TRBD2; j_gene: TRBJ2-2; v_gene: TRBV5-1; CDR3nt: TGCGCCAGCAGCTTGGGACTAGCGGGGCCCACCGGGGAGCTGTTTTTT; CDR3aa: CASSLGLAGPTGELFF
abundance: NA; d_gene: TRBD1; j_gene: TRBJ2-5; v_gene: TRBV5-1; CDR3nt: TGCGCCAGCAGACGCGGGACAGGGTGGGAGACCCAGTACTTC; CDR3aa: CASRRGTGWETQYF
abundance: NA; d_gene: TRBD1; j_gene: TRBJ1-5; v_gene: TRBV10-3; CDR3nt: TGTGCCATCAGTGAGCGGACAGGGGACAGCAATCAGCCCCAGCATTTT; CDR3aa: CAISERTGDSNQPQHF
abundance: NA; d_gene: NA; j_gene: TRBJ1-1; v_gene: TRBV30; CDR3nt: TGTGCCTGGAGTGTAAGGAGGGGTTCCGCCCAGGGGCCAGTCGGTGAAGCTTTCTTT; CDR3aa: CAWSVRRGSAQGPVGEAFF
abundance: NA; d_gene: NA; j_gene: TRBJ2-3; v_gene: TRBV19; CDR3nt: TGTGCCAGTAATAGGGGGGATACGCAGTATTTT; CDR3aa: CASNRGDTQYF
abundance: NA; d_gene: NA; j_gene: TRBJ1-3; v_gene: TRBV5-1; CDR3nt: TGCGCCAGCAGCTTGCCTGGGGGAAACACCATATATTTT; CDR3aa: CASSLPGGNTIYF
abundance: NA; d_gene: NA; j_gene: TRBJ1-2; v_gene: TRBV28; CDR3nt: TGTGCCAGCAGTTTATTAGGAAATGGCTACACCTTC; CDR3aa: CASSLLGNGYTF
abundance: NA; d_gene: NA; j_gene: TRBJ2-2; v_gene: TRBV19; CDR3nt: TGTGCCAGTAGCCCCTTGAGGGGAAGTAGCGGGGAGCTGTTTTTT; CDR3aa: CASSPLRGSSGELFF
abundance: NA; d_gene: NA; j_gene: TRBJ2-7; v_gene: TRBV25-1; CDR3nt: TGTGCCAGCAGGGAGTCGGGAAATCCTAACTACGAGCAGTACTTC; CDR3aa: CASRESGNPNYEQYF
abundance: NA; d_gene: NA; j_gene: TRBJ2-7; v_gene: TRBV19; CDR3nt: TGTGCCAGTAGACCGGTGGGTCAGGGACACTACGAGCAGTACTTC; CDR3aa: CASRPVGQGHYEQYF
abundance: NA; d_gene: NA; j_gene: TRBJ2-5; v_gene: TRBV9; CDR3nt: TGTGCCAGCAGCGTAGATCCGGGTTCTCAAGAGACCCAGTACTTC; CDR3aa: CASSVDPGSQETQYF
abundance: NA; d_gene: TRBD1; j_gene: TRBJ1-4; v_gene: TRBV2; CDR3nt: TGTGCCAGCAGTAGGGACAGGGGGTTGGAAAAACTGTTTTTT; CDR3aa: CASSRDRGLEKLFF
abundance: NA; d_gene: NA; j_gene: TRBJ1-2; v_gene: TRBV6-1; CDR3nt: TGTGCCAGCAGGACTGAAATCATGAATTCTGGCTACACCTTC; CDR3aa: CASRTEIMNSGYTF
abundance: NA; d_gene: TRBD1; j_gene: TRBJ1-4; v_gene: TRBV6-6; CDR3nt: TGTGCCAGCAGCCGGGGACAGGGTTCAACTAATGAAAAACTGTTTTTT; CDR3aa: CASSRGQGSTNEKLFF
abundance: NA; d_gene: NA; j_gene: TRBJ2-1; v_gene: TRBV2; CDR3nt: TGTGCCAGCAGTGGAATAGGGGGTTCCTACAATGAGCAGTTCTTC; CDR3aa: CASSGIGGSYNEQFF
abundance: once; d_gene: NA; j_gene: TRBJ2-3; v_gene: TRBV9; CDR3nt: TGTGCCAGCAGCCTCGGGCCCACAGATACGCAGTATTTT; CDR3aa: CASSLGPTDTQYF
abundance: NA; d_gene: NA; j_gene: TRBJ2-1; v_gene: TRBV13; CDR3nt: TGTGCCAGCAGCTTAACGACGAGGGCCAATGAGCAGTTCTTC; CDR3aa: CASSLTTRANEQFF
abundance: NA; d_gene: NA; j_gene: TRBJ1-6; v_gene: TRBV6-5; CDR3nt: TGTGCCAGCAGTTACGGAGTTAGGAATTCACCCCTCCACTTT; CDR3aa: CASSYGVRNSPLHF
abundance: NA; d_gene: NA; j_gene: TRBJ2-1; v_gene: TRBV5-4; CDR3nt: TGTGCCAGCAGCTTCAAACAGGGACCCTACAATGAGCAGTTCTTC; CDR3aa: CASSFKQGPYNEQFF
abundance: NA; d_gene: NA; j_gene: TRBJ1-4; v_gene: TRBV6-1; CDR3nt: TGTGCCAGCAGTGAATGGGCAGGCGGGAATGAAAAACTGTTTTTT; CDR3aa: CASSEWAGGNEKLFF
abundance: NA; d_gene: NA; j_gene: TRBJ1-2; v_gene: TRBV30; CDR3nt: TGTGCCTGGAGGGAAGTAGGGTTTGGCTATGGCTACACCTTC; CDR3aa: CAWREVGFGYGYTF
abundance: NA; d_gene: NA; j_gene: TRBJ1-2; v_gene: TRBV11-2; CDR3nt: TGTGCCAGCAGCTTCACGGCTCCGGCGAGCTGCACCTTC; CDR3aa: CASSFTAPASCTF
abundance: NA; d_gene: NA; j_gene: TRBJ2-2; v_gene: TRBV19; CDR3nt: TGTGCCAGTAGGGCCGGGGTAGGCCGACTGACCGGGGAGCTGTTTTTT; CDR3aa: CASRAGVGRLTGELFF
abundance: NA; d_gene: NA; j_gene: TRBJ1-1; v_gene: TRBV5-1; CDR3nt: TGCGCCAGCCGCTCCGAGGGAATCCAATTGAACACTGAAGCTTTCTTT; CDR3aa: CASRSEGIQLNTEAFF
abundance: NA; d_gene: TRBD1; j_gene: TRBJ2-1; v_gene: TRBV5-4; CDR3nt: TGTGCCAGCAGCCCAGGGGGCTCCTACAATGAGCAGTTCTTC; CDR3aa: CASSPGGSYNEQFF
abundance: NA; d_gene: TRBD1; j_gene: TRBJ1-3; v_gene: TRBV6-5; CDR3nt: TGTGCCAGCAGTTACGGACAGGGTGGAAACACCATATATTTT; CDR3aa: CASSYGQGGNTIYF
abundance: NA; d_gene: NA; j_gene: TRBJ1-1; v_gene: TRBV10-3; CDR3nt: TGTGCCATCAGCCCTAAACAGGGGAACACTGAAGCTTTCTTT; CDR3aa: CAISPKQGNTEAFF
abundance: NA; d_gene: NA; j_gene: TRBJ2-3; v_gene: TRBV5-6; CDR3nt: TGTGCCAGCAGCTTTTGGACGAGCCCAGATACGCAGTATTTT; CDR3aa: CASSFWTSPDTQYF
abundance: NA; d_gene: NA; j_gene: TRBJ2-3; v_gene: TRBV13; CDR3nt: TGTGCCAGCAGTCGATCTAGCACAGATACGCAGTATTTT; CDR3aa: CASSRSSTDTQYF
abundance: NA; d_gene: TRBD1; j_gene: TRBJ2-4; v_gene: TRBV5-1; CDR3nt: TGCGCCAGCAGCTTGGAGGGGGCAGGGAACATTCAGTACTTC; CDR3aa: CASSLEGAGNIQYF
abundance: NA; d_gene: NA; j_gene: TRBJ2-7; v_gene: TRBV30; CDR3nt: TGTGCCTGGAGGACGGGCTACGAGCAGTACTTC; CDR3aa: CAWRTGYEQYF
abundance: once; d_gene: TRBD1; j_gene: TRBJ1-2; v_gene: TRBV5-1; CDR3nt: TGCGCCAGCAGCTCGGGGGACAGGGATGGCTATGGCTACACCTTC; CDR3aa: CASSSGDRDGYGYTF